This is a list of T cell receptor beta chains from one sample in a study of blood T cells in healthy people across ages. TCRdb itself ran the 5' RACE reads through MiXCR, one entry per CDR3 protein. The table has roughly 720,000 distinct CDR3 sequences, about 53% seen once. Source material: blood. The receptors originated from a man aged 80 or over in good health. The CDR3 runs from the conserved cysteine through the conserved F or W. Fields, in order: D gene, V gene, clone size, J gene, CDR3 protein, CDR3 DNA. A D gene is named only where the DNA matches it firmly. Rows give clone size only sometimes, using once, few, many, or a class for an expanded clone.

-	TRBV28	few	TRBJ2-3	CASSSPRSDTQYF	TGTGCCAGCAGTTCCCCGAGATCAGATACGCAGTATTTT
-	TRBV29-1	few	TRBJ2-3	CSGQTLREGDTQYF	TGCAGCGGACAAACCCTACGGGAAGGGGATACGCAGTATTTT
TRBD1	TRBV20-1	-	TRBJ2-4	CSAHGPRDRGGKNIQYF	TGCAGTGCCCACGGTCCCCGGGACAGGGGAGGCAAAAACATTCAGTACTTC
-	TRBV7-9	-	TRBJ2-7	CASSLVVGPPYNEQYF	TGTGCCAGCAGCTTAGTTGTGGGGCCCCCGTACAATGAGCAGTACTTC
-	TRBV20-1	-	TRBJ2-4	CSARHDLRDIQYF	TGCAGTGCTCGACATGACCTAAGAGACATTCAGTACTTC
TRBD2	TRBV4-1	few	TRBJ2-1	CASSPQVGGRNEQFF	TGCGCCAGCAGCCCCCAAGTGGGGGGGAGGAATGAGCAGTTCTTC
-	TRBV9	few	TRBJ2-6	CASSVVDAGANVLTF	TGTGCCAGCAGCGTCGTCGATGCTGGGGCCAACGTCCTGACTTTC
-	TRBV29-1	-	TRBJ2-5	CSVLPGETQYF	TGCAGCGTACTACCAGGGGAGACCCAGTACTTC
TRBD1	TRBV2	few	TRBJ2-7	CAIEVQGASYEQYF	TGTGCCATAGAGGTACAGGGGGCATCCTACGAGCAGTACTTC
-	TRBV28	-	TRBJ2-1	CASAPSGGQNEQFF	TGTGCCAGCGCCCCTTCCGGGGGTCAAAATGAGCAGTTCTTC
TRBD2	TRBV7-9	-	TRBJ2-3	CASSLASGKDTQYF	TGTGCCAGCAGCTTGGCTAGCGGGAAGGATACGCAGTATTTT
TRBD2	TRBV28	once	TRBJ2-3	CAHGRDTQYF	TGTGCCCACGGGAGGGATACGCAGTATTTT
-	TRBV7-9	-	TRBJ2-1	CASSFNFGPRDEQFF	TGTGCCAGCAGCTTCAACTTCGGGCCGAGGGATGAGCAGTTCTTC
-	TRBV3-1	-	TRBJ2-5	CASSQDEDTATQETQYF	TGTGCCAGCAGCCAAGATGAGGACACAGCAACTCAAGAGACCCAGTACTTC
TRBD1	TRBV10-3	-	TRBJ2-5	CATSESGRGSRETQYF	TGTGCCACCAGTGAGTCGGGCAGGGGGTCGCGTGAGACCCAGTACTTC
TRBD2	TRBV5-1	few	TRBJ2-7	CASSVLAGGPYEQYF	TGCGCCAGCAGCGTGCTAGCGGGAGGGCCCTACGAGCAGTACTTC
-	TRBV7-2	-	TRBJ2-7	CASSLAQGALAEQYF	TGTGCCAGCAGCTTAGCGCAAGGGGCCTTGGCCGAGCAGTACTTC
TRBD1	TRBV12-3/TRBV12-4	few	TRBJ2-1	CASSLNRGNEQFF	TGTGCCAGCAGTCTCAACAGGGGCAATGAGCAGTTCTTC
TRBD2	TRBV20-1	-	TRBJ2-5	CSARYLMAGVIETQYF	TGCAGTGCTAGATACCTTATGGCGGGAGTGATAGAGACCCAGTACTTC
-	TRBV6-6	few	TRBJ2-1	CASSQLRDEQFF	TGTGCCAGCAGTCAGCTGAGGGATGAGCAGTTCTTC
-	TRBV28	-	TRBJ1-2	CAISFVGGGYTF	TGTGCCATCAGTTTTGTGGGTGGAGGCTACACCTTC
-	TRBV10-3	few	TRBJ2-5	CAISEGDEETQYF	TGTGCCATCAGTGAGGGAGATGAAGAGACCCAGTACTTC
-	TRBV12-3/TRBV12-4	few	TRBJ1-2	CASTPIKGFGYGYTF	TGTGCCAGCACTCCCATTAAGGGGTTCGGCTATGGCTACACCTTC
-	TRBV25-1	-	TRBJ1-4	CASGYLQATNEKLFF	TGTGCCAGCGGTTATCTCCAGGCAACTAATGAAAAACTGTTTTTT
-	TRBV5-6	many	TRBJ2-3	CASSLKTAQGLDTQYF	TGTGCCAGCAGCTTGAAGACCGCCCAAGGTTTGGATACGCAGTATTTT
-	TRBV9	few	TRBJ2-7	CASSHRLYSYEQYF	TGTGCCAGCAGCCACCGACTATACTCCTACGAGCAGTACTTC
TRBD1	TRBV6-2/TRBV6-3	-	TRBJ1-5	CASSDTGVRQPQHF	TGTGCCAGCAGTGACACAGGGGTGAGGCAGCCCCAGCATTTT
-	TRBV7-3	many	TRBJ2-3	CASSSGPSYTQYF	TGTGCCAGCAGCTCAGGACCTTCTTATACGCAGTATTTT
-	TRBV12-3/TRBV12-4	once	TRBJ1-5	CASSSRLSNQPQHF	TGTGCCAGCAGTTCCCGACTGAGCAATCAGCCCCAGCATTTT
TRBD2	TRBV20-1	-	TRBJ2-1	CSAELAGVNNEQFF	TGCAGTGCGGAACTAGCGGGAGTGAACAATGAGCAGTTCTTC
-	TRBV4-3	-	TRBJ2-7	CASSPARDNYEQYF	TGCGCCAGCAGCCCCGCCCGGGACAATTACGAGCAGTACTTC
TRBD2	TRBV5-1	once	TRBJ2-5	CASSKRTSSRETQYF	TGCGCCAGCAGCAAAAGGACTAGCTCCCGAGAGACCCAGTACTTC
TRBD2	TRBV24-1	-	TRBJ2-1	CATEKGEGHNEQFF	TGTGCCACCGAAAAAGGGGAGGGACACAATGAGCAGTTCTTC
TRBD2	TRBV20-1	-	TRBJ2-7	CGAGGLAGAEQYF	TGCGGTGCTGGGGGACTAGCGGGAGCCGAGCAGTACTTC
-	TRBV12-5	few	TRBJ2-5	CASGLDYGLGQYF	TGTGCTAGTGGTTTGGACTATGGACTTGGGCAGTACTTC
-	TRBV7-9	-	TRBJ2-3	CASSPWASDTQYF	TGTGCCAGCAGCCCATGGGCCTCAGATACGCAGTATTTT
-	TRBV5-1	-	TRBJ2-5	CASSLEEGWQETQYF	TGCGCCAGCAGCTTGGAGGAAGGATGGCAAGAGACCCAGTACTTC
-	TRBV12-3/TRBV12-4	-	TRBJ2-7	CASSLRGTGPYEQYF	TGTGCCAGCAGTTTACGGGGAACAGGCCCCTACGAGCAGTACTTC
-	TRBV20-1	-	TRBJ2-3	CSATQPGLPDTQYF	TGCAGTGCTACTCAGCCAGGACTTCCAGATACGCAGTATTTT
TRBD2	TRBV7-2	-	TRBJ2-3	CASSLGLAVYTDTQYF	TGTGCCAGCAGCTTAGGCCTAGCGGTCTACACAGATACGCAGTATTTT
-	TRBV20-1	few	TRBJ2-7	CSAPTQGLYEQYF	TGCAGTGCCCCCACCCAGGGACTCTACGAGCAGTACTTC
-	TRBV7-9	-	TRBJ2-1	CASSTRDSLDEQFF	TGTGCCAGCAGCACACGGGACTCCTTGGATGAGCAGTTCTTC
-	TRBV9	once	TRBJ2-7	CASSVGDSSLREQYF	TGTGCCAGCAGCGTAGGGGATAGCTCCCTGCGCGAGCAGTACTTC
-	TRBV15	-	TRBJ2-7	CATSRDRDEGYYEQYF	TGTGCCACCAGCAGAGATCGAGACGAAGGCTACTACGAGCAGTACTTC
-	TRBV7-9	few	TRBJ2-5	CASSRTTGNQETQYF	TGTGCCAGCAGCCGGACGACAGGCAACCAAGAGACCCAGTACTTC
-	TRBV2	-	TRBJ1-1	CASRDTGSGFGGAEAFF	TGTGCCAGCAGGGATACCGGGTCCGGCTTTGGGGGTGCTGAAGCTTTCTTT
-	TRBV2	few	TRBJ2-3	CAGSGTRTDTQYF	TGTGCCGGAAGCGGCACCCGCACAGATACGCAGTATTTT
-	TRBV20-1	-	TRBJ2-7	CSARGRAYYVQYF	TGCAGTGCTAGAGGCAGGGCCTACTACGTGCAGTACTTC